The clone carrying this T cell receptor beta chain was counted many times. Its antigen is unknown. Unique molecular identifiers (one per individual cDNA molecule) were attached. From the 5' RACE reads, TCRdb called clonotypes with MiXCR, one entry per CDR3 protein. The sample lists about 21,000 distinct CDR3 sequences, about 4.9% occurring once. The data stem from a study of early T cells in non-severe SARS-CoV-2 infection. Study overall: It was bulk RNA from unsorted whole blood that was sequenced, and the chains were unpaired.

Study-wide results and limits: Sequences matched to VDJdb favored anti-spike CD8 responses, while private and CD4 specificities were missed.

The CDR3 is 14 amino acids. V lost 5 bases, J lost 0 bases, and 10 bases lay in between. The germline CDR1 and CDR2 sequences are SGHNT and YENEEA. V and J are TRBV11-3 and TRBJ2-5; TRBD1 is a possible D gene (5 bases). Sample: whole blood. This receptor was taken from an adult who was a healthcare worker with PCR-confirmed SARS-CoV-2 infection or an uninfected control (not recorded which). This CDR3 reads CASSLGPYQETQYF. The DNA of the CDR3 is TGTGCCAGCAGCCTGGGGCCCTACCAAGAGACCCAGTACTTC.